The 30 T cell receptor beta chains listed next were all sequenced from one sample in a study of lymphopenia after photon versus proton radiotherapy. Libraries were prepared by immunoSEQ multiplex PCR; TCRdb keeps only in-frame clonotypes and omits some of them. The sample contains tens of thousands of clones, about 90% of which appear only once. Material: peripheral blood, obtained from a patient treated with proton-based radiotherapy. The receptors were gathered from a man older than 75 with esophageal cancer.

The chain couples TRBV5-4 to TRBJ2-3; 9 bases fit TRBD2. The CDR3 consists of 16 residues. Germline V gene sequence: CDR1 SGHNT, CDR2 YYREEE (reference sequence). Trimming took 0 bases from V and 7 from J; bases not matched to a gene: 9. CDR3 residues: CASSLDPSGALHTQYF. CDR3 sequence (DNA): TGTGCCAGCAGCTTGGATCCTAGCGGGGCCCTACATACGCAGTATTTT.

The chain links TRBV10-3 to TRBJ2-7, with TRBD1 matching over 7 bases. J was trimmed by 7 bases and V by 5 bases; bases with no gene match: 11. This CDR3 is 14 amino acids long. CDR1 and CDR2 (germline): ENHRY, SYGVKD. CDR3 amino acids: CAISTGTAQLEQYF. The CDR3 DNA reads TGTGCCATCAGTACCGGGACAGCTCAGTTGGAGCAGTACTTC.

This clone turned up a few times. The rearrangement joins TRBV30 to TRBJ1-4; D may be TRBD1 (6 bases). The CDR3 has 15 residues. V was clipped by 1 base and J by 7 bases, with 16 bases between them. The V gene's germline CDR1 is GTSNPN and CDR2 SVGIG (reference sequence). The CDR3 here is CAWSGRGTSTEKLFF. Written as DNA, the CDR3 is TGTGCCTGGAGTGGGCGGGGGACATCAACTGAAAAACTGTTTTTT.

As for this clone: The same CDR3 is also encoded by other DNA sequences in this sample. CDR3 region: CASSLGRNTGELFF. The CDR3 coding sequence is TGTGCCAGCAGCTTAGGCAGGAACACCGGGGAGCTGTTTTTT. The chain couples TRBV7-2 to TRBJ2-2; D gene unclear. The CDR3 loop spans 14 amino acids. Deletions cut 1 base from V and 1 base from J, with 4 bases between. Germline V CDR1 and CDR2: SGHTA, FQGNSA.

This clone was found a few times. The chain carries TRBV27 and TRBJ2-7; TRBD1 matches at 8 bases. The CDR3 is 15 residues long. The V and J ends lost 4 bases and 3 bases, in that order; junction bases with no gene match: 8. CDR1 and CDR2 (germline): MNHEY, SMNVEV (reference sequence). The CDR3 nucleotides are TGTGCCAGCAGTTCCCTCAGGGGGCAGGACTACGAGCAGTACTTC. It specifies CASSSLRGQDYEQYF.

This clone was found once. The chain couples TRBV6-5 to TRBJ2-7; possible D gene TRBD1, 6 bases. CDR1 is MNHEY and CDR2 is SVGAGI in the germline V gene. The CDR3 contains 15 residues. Trimming removed 1 base at V and 1 base at J, with 11 bases between. This CDR3 is CASSYLRGGSYEQYF. As DNA, the CDR3 is TGTGCCAGCAGTTACTTGAGAGGGGGATCCTACGAGCAGTACTTC.

This clone has only one observation. The J gene is TRBJ1-1, the V gene TRBV15; the match to TRBD1 covers 9 bases. The CDR3 contains 13 residues. Germline V gene data show CDR1 as LNHNV and CDR2 as YYDKDF (reference sequence). With V trimmed by 3 bases and J by 4 bases, 0 bases remained unmatched. The CDR3 DNA is TGTGCCACCAGCAGGGGACAGGGCACTGAAGCTTTCTTT. Translating it yields CATSRGQGTEAFF. The variable domain in full, completed from reference TRBV15 and TRBJ1-1, reads DAMVIQNPRYQVTQFGKPVTLSCSQTLNHNVMYWYQQKSSQAPKLLFHYYDKDFNNEADTPDNFQSRRPNTSFCFLDIRSPGLGDTAMYLCATSRGQGTEAFFGQGTRLTVV.

The chain recombines TRBV29-1 with TRBJ2-2; tentatively, D is TRBD1 (5 bases). The germline V gene has CDR1 SQVTM and CDR2 ANQGSEA. The CDR3 is made up of 14 amino acids. V was clipped by 5 bases and J by 4 bases, with 14 bases between them. The CDR3 DNA sequence: TGCAGCGTTCAGACAGATACCCCCACCGGGGAGCTGTTTTTT. Encoded protein: CSVQTDTPTGELFF.

V is TRBV7-2 and J is TRBJ1-2; 7 nucleotides align to TRBD1. Germline V lookup: CDR1 SGHTA, CDR2 FQGNSA. The CDR3 runs to 14 residues. V was pared by 1 base and J by 4 bases, with 3 bases of the junction left unmatched. The CDR3: CASSLEGQIYGYTF. The CDR3 DNA follows: TGTGCCAGCAGCTTAGAGGGACAGATCTATGGCTACACCTTC.

The gene calls are TRBV9 and TRBJ1-1; no clear D gene. Germline CDR1 reads SGDLS; CDR2 reads YYNGEE. Deletions cut 2 bases from V and 3 bases from J, with 11 bases between. This CDR3 is 14 amino acids long. CDR3 amino acids: CASSVTSGDTEAFF. CDR3 sequence (DNA): TGTGCCAGCAGCGTTACTTCCGGGGACACTGAAGCTTTCTTT.

The V gene is TRBV6-8, the J gene TRBJ1-2, with a possible D match to TRBD1 (6 bases). Between the trimmed V and J ends, which lost 2 bases and 0 bases, there was a span of 13 bases. This CDR3 region has 16 residues. Looked up from germline, CDR1 is MNHGY and CDR2 is SAAAGT. The CDR3 bases are TGTGCCAGCAGTTACCCCAGGGGTAGGACTAACTATGGCTACACCTTC. This codes for CASSYPRGRTNYGYTF.

The genes are TRBV19 and TRBJ1-6; 12 nucleotides agree with TRBD1. Germline V gene data show CDR1 as LNHDA and CDR2 as SQIVND (reference sequence). This CDR3 comprises 18 residues. V was clipped by 6 bases and J by 0 bases; unmatched bases: 6. The CDR3 here is CASSTRDRGLSYNSPLHF. CDR3 DNA sequence: TGTGCCAGTAGCACCAGGGACAGGGGGCTCTCCTATAATTCACCCCTCCACTTT. Complete variable domain (other parts from reference TRBV19 and TRBJ1-6): DGGITQSPKYLFRKEGQNVTLSCEQNLNHDAMYWYRQDPGQGLRLIYYSQIVNDFQKGDIAEGYSVSREKKESFPLTVTSAQKNPTAFYLCASSTRDRGLSYNSPLHFGNGTRLTVT.

This clone has just a few counts. This chain's CDR3 is CASSHALVRATEAFF. CDR3 DNA: TGTGCCAGCAGCCATGCGTTGGTGAGGGCCACTGAAGCTTTCTTT. The chain uses TRBV4-2 and TRBJ1-1; the D is unclear. V shed 3 bases and J shed 4 bases, with 15 bases lying between them. The CDR3 has 15 residues. Germline V CDR1 and CDR2: LGHNA, YNFKEQ.

The CDR3 sequence: CASSYSRDLLVYYTF. The CDR3 DNA follows: TGTGCCAGCAGTTACTCCCGGGACCTTCTAGTGTACTACACCTTC. The rearrangement joins TRBV27 to TRBJ1-2; a possible D gene is TRBD1 (5 bases). Trimming removed 4 bases at V and 10 bases at J, with 22 bases between. CDR1 is MNHEY, CDR2 SMNVEV, per germline (reference sequence). This CDR3 contains 15 residues.

The rearrangement uses TRBV5-1 and TRBJ2-7, with D tentatively TRBD2 (6 bases). V was pared by 4 bases and J by 3 bases, with 14 bases between. The CDR3 runs 14 residues. Germline V CDR1 and CDR2: SGHRS, YFSETQ. The DNA of the CDR3 is TGCGCCAGCAGCCCCGACGGGGGAGGCTACGAGCAGTACTTC. Translation: CASSPDGGGYEQYF.

The V and J genes are TRBV11-2 and TRBJ1-4; D uncertain. Germline CDR1 is SGHAT and CDR2 is FQNNGV. This CDR3 has 15 residues. Trimming took 3 bases from V and 8 from J, leaving 16 bases between them. CDR3 region: CASSFTTSLREKLFF. The CDR3 nucleotides read TGTGCCAGCAGCTTTACTACAAGTTTAAGAGAAAAACTGTTTTTT.

The chain combines TRBV6-5 with TRBJ1-2; D perhaps matches TRBD1 (5 bases). Germline lookup yields CDR1 MNHEY and CDR2 SVGAGI. The CDR3 loop spans 14 amino acids. V was trimmed by 2 bases and J by 8 bases, leaving 15 bases between them. As DNA, the CDR3 is TGTGCCAGCAGTTACCCACCCCCGGGGGAAGGCTACACCTTC. This translates into CASSYPPPGEGYTF.

This rearrangement joins TRBV19 to TRBJ1-5, with D perhaps matching TRBD1 (5 bases). Germline lookup yields CDR1 LNHDA and CDR2 SQIVND (reference sequence). Trimming shortened V by 6 bases and J by 5 bases, and 14 bases separated the two germline ends. The CDR3 is made up of 14 amino acids. The CDR3 loop is CASRPGGWDQPQHF. The CDR3 bases are TGTGCCAGTAGACCCGGGGGTTGGGATCAGCCCCAGCATTTT.

This clone was counted a single time. The gene calls are TRBV30 and TRBJ2-2, with D uncertain. Per the germline V gene, CDR1 is GTSNPN and CDR2 is SVGIG (reference sequence). V lost 6 bases and J lost 6, with 8 bases in between. There are 11 residues in the CDR3. The CDR3 protein is CACRTSGELFF. CDR3 in DNA: TGTGCCTGCCGCACTTCCGGGGAGCTGTTTTTT.

This sequence joins TRBV4-2 and TRBJ1-4; D possibly corresponds to TRBD1 (5 bases). The CDR3 length is 16 residues. Germline CDR1 reads LGHNA; CDR2 reads YNFKEQ. V was pared by 3 bases and J by 0 bases, with 11 bases between. This chain's CDR3 is CASSQWGGATNEKLFF. The CDR3, as DNA: TGTGCCAGCAGCCAGTGGGGGGGGGCAACTAATGAAAAACTGTTTTTT.

Only a few counts were recorded for this clone. The CDR3 DNA follows: TGCAGCGTTGAAGGGACTAGCGGGAGCGATGAGCAGTTCTTC. Translation gives CSVEGTSGSDEQFF. The rearrangement uses TRBV29-1 and TRBJ2-1; 13 bases align to TRBD2. The V and J ends lost 1 base and 8 bases, in that order; junction bases with no gene match: 2. CDR3 length: 14 amino acids. Germline loops: CDR1 SQVTM, CDR2 ANQGSEA.

The chain is built from TRBV9 and TRBJ1-5; TRBD1 agrees at 7 bases. The CDR3 covers 15 residues. Germline trimming cut 1 base from V and 3 bases from J; bases unmatched to any gene: 4. In germline, CDR1 is SGDLS, CDR2 YYNGEE. The CDR3 reads CASSVSGGDNQPQHF. CDR3 in DNA: TGTGCCAGCAGCGTATCAGGGGGGGACAATCAGCCCCAGCATTTT.

The chain is built from TRBV6-1 and TRBJ2-7; TRBD2 matches at 14 bases. The CDR3 is 18 residues long. Germline CDR1 MNHNS, CDR2 SASEGT. Trimming took 7 bases from V and 1 from J; bases not matched to a gene: 12. The DNA for the CDR3 is TGTGCCAGCACTGATAGGCGGACTAGCGGGAGGTCATCCTACGAGCAGTACTTC. Protein product: CASTDRRTSGRSSYEQYF.

This clone was counted only a few times. The V gene is TRBV7-8, the J gene TRBJ2-5; 8 bases line up with TRBD2. This CDR3 comprises 17 residues. Germline V CDR1 and CDR2: SGHVS, FQNEAQ. Losses at the gene ends were 7 bases for V and 5 bases for J; bases not matched to a gene: 18. The DNA for the CDR3 is TGTGCCAGCATCGTTTATCTAACTAGCGGTCCAAGGGAGACCCAGTACTTC. Its translation is CASIVYLTSGPRETQYF.

This clone has just one count. Other nucleotide sequences in the sample specify the same CDR3. CDR3 nucleotide sequence: TGCAGCGTTGAGCCCCAGGGGCGAGGCACCGAAGCTTTCTTT. Translation gives CSVEPQGRGTEAFF. The V call is TRBV29-1, the J call TRBJ1-1; a possible D gene is TRBD1 (6 bases). Germline V CDR1 and CDR2: SQVTM, ANQGSEA. Trimming removed 3 bases at V and 8 bases at J, with 19 bases between. The CDR3 runs 14 residues.

V usage is TRBV7-9 and J usage is TRBJ1-4, with D perhaps TRBD1 (6 bases). V gave up 5 bases and J gave up 0 bases, with 13 bases separating them. Germline CDR1 reads SEHNR; CDR2 reads FQNEAQ (reference sequence). The length of the CDR3 is 16 residues. The CDR3, as DNA: TGTGCCAGCAGCACGATTTCAGGGGCAACTAATGAAAAACTGTTTTTT. Its translation: CASSTISGATNEKLFF. Full variable domain (missing parts from reference TRBV7-9 and TRBJ1-4): DTGVSQNPRHKITKRGQNVTFRCDPISEHNRLYWYRQTLGQGPEFLTYFQNEAQLEKSRLLSDRFSAERPKGSFSTLEIQRTEQGDSAMYLCASSTISGATNEKLFFGSGTQLSVL.

The gene calls are TRBV7-2 and TRBJ2-5, with 8 bases matching TRBD1. This CDR3 is built from 18 residues. Per germline, CDR1 SGHTA and CDR2 FQGNSA. V lost 0 bases, J lost 3 bases, and 12 bases stayed unmatched. The CDR3 DNA reads TGTGCCAGCAGCTTAGCTGGCAGGGGGCGTGACTGGAAAGAGACCCAGTACTTC. This encodes CASSLAGRGRDWKETQYF.

The chain combines TRBV7-2 with TRBJ1-5; the D gene is possibly TRBD1 (5 bases). This CDR3 spans 15 amino acids. The V end was cut by 7 bases, the J end by 5 bases, with 18 bases between. Germline V CDR1 and CDR2: SGHTA, FQGNSA. CDR3 sequence reads: CASTVGRDEYQPQHF. For the CDR3, the DNA is TGTGCCAGCACGGTGGGCAGGGACGAATATCAGCCCCAGCATTTT.

A single count supports this clone. The chain couples TRBV18 to TRBJ1-5; 7 bases agree with TRBD1. CDR3 size: 15 residues. Germline-derived CDR1 and CDR2 are KGHSH and LQKENI. With V trimmed by 2 bases and J by 6 bases, 7 bases remained unmatched. The chain's CDR3 is CASSPRQGYPQPQHF. The CDR3 DNA reads TGTGCCAGCTCACCAAGACAGGGATATCCTCAGCCCCAGCATTTT.

The rearrangement uses TRBV11-2 and TRBJ1-4; D not certain. There are 15 residues in the CDR3. Trimming removed 1 base from V and 0 bases from J, with 6 bases in between. Germline V CDR1 and CDR2: SGHAT, FQNNGV. The CDR3: CASSLVTSTNEKLFF. In DNA, the CDR3 is TGTGCCAGCAGCTTAGTCACCTCAACTAATGAAAAACTGTTTTTT. The full variable domain, rest sourced from reference TRBV11-2 and TRBJ1-4, is EAGVAQSPRYKIIEKRQSVAFWCNPISGHATLYWYQQILGQGPKLLIQFQNNGVVDDSQLPKDRFSAERLKGVDSTLKIQPAKLEDSAVYLCASSLVTSTNEKLFFGSGTQLSVL.